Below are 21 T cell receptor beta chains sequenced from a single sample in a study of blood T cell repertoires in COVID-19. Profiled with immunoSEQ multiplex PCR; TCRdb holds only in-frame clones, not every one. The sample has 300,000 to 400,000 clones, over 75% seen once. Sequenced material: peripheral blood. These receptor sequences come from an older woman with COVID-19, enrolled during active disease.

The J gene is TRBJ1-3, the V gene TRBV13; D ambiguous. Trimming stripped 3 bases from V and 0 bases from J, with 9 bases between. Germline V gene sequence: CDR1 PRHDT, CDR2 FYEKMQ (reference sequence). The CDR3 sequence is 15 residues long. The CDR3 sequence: CASSFLADSGNTIYF. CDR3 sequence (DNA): TGTGCCAGCAGCTTCCTTGCGGACTCTGGAAACACCATATATTTT.

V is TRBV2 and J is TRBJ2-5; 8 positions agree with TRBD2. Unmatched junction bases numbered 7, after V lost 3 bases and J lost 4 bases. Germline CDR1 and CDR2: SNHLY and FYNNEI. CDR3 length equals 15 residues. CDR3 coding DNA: TGTGCCAGCAGTGATCGGCGGGGGGCTAGAGAGACCCAGTACTTC. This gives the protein CASSDRRGARETQYF.

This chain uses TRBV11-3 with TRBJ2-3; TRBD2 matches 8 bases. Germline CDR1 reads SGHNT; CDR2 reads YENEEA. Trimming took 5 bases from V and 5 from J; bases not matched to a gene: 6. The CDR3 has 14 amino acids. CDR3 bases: TGTGCCAGCAGCCCCGGGGGGGCTAAAGATACGCAGTATTTT. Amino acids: CASSPGGAKDTQYF.

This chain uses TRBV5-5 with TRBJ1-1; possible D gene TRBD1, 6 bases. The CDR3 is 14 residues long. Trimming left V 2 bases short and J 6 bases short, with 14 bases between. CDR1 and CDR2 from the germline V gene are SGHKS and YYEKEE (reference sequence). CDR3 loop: CASSFRGGFAEAFF. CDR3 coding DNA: TGTGCCAGCAGCTTCAGGGGTGGTTTCGCTGAAGCTTTCTTT.

The CDR3 region is CASSTDRYEQYF. The CDR3 coding sequence is TGCGCCAGCAGCACGGACAGATACGAGCAGTACTTC. The chain has TRBV5-1 and TRBJ2-7; a weak D match, TRBD1 (6 bases). Trimming took off 4 bases at V and 4 bases at J, with 9 bases between the two ends. This CDR3 has 12 amino acids. The germline gives CDR1 SGHRS, CDR2 YFSETQ.

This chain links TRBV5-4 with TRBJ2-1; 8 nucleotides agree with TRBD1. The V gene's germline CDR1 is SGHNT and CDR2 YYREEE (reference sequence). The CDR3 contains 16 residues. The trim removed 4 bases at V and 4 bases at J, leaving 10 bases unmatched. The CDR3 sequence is CASSGTGPLRYNEQFF. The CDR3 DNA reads TGTGCCAGCAGCGGGACAGGCCCTCTACGTTACAATGAGCAGTTCTTC.

The CDR3 coding sequence is TGTGCCAGCAGCCCTTATGCTGGGGGCCGGCCTGGAAACACCATATATTTT. Translating gives CASSPYAGGRPGNTIYF. V usage is TRBV3-1 (or the pseudogene TRBV3-2) and J usage is TRBJ1-3; perhaps TRBD1 as D (6 bases). V lost 4 bases, J lost 2 bases, and 18 bases lay in between. The CDR3 loop spans 17 amino acids. The germline V gene has CDR1 LGHDT and CDR2 YNNKEL (reference sequence).

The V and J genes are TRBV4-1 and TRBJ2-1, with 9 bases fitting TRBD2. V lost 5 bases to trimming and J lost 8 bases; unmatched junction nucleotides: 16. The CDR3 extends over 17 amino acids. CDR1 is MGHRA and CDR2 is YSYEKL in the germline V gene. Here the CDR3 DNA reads TGCGCCAGCAGCTCTATGGGTCGTAGCGGGGGAGTCGATGAGCAGTTCTTC. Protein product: CASSSMGRSGGVDEQFF.

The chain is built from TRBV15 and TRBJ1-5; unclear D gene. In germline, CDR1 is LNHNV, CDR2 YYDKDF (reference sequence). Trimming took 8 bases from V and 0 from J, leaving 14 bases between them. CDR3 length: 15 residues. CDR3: CATGEGRSSNQPQHF. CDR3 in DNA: TGTGCCACCGGGGAGGGTCGGAGTAGCAATCAGCCCCAGCATTTT.

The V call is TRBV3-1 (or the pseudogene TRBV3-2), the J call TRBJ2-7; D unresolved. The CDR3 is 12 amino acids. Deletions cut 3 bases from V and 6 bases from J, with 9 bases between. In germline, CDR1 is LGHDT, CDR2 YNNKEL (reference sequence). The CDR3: CASSHYDSEQYF. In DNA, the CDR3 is TGTGCCAGCAGCCATTACGACTCCGAGCAGTACTTC.

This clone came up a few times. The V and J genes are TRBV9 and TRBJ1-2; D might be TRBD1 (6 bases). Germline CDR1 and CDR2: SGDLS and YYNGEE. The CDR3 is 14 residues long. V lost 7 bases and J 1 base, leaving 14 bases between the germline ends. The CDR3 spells CASGPTGDNYGYTF. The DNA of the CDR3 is TGTGCCAGCGGACCGACAGGTGATAACTATGGCTACACCTTC.

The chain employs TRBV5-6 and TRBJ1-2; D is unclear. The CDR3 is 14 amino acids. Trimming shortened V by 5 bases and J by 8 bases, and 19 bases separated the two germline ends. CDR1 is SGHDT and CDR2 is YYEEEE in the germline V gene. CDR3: CASRMGAGDGGYTF. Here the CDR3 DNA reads TGTGCCAGCAGGATGGGAGCAGGCGACGGGGGCTACACCTTC.

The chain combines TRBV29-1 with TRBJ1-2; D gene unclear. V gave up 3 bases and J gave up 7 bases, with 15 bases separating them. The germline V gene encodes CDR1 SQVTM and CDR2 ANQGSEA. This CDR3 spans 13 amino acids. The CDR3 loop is CSVDLNRGFGYTF. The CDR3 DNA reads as TGCAGCGTTGACCTCAATCGAGGGTTTGGCTACACCTTC.

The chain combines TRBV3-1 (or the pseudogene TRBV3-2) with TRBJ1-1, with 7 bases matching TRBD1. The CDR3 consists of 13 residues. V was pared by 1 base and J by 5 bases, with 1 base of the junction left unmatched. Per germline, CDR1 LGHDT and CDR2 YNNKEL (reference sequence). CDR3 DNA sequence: TGTGCCAGCAGCCAAGCAGGGGGGACTGAAGCTTTCTTT. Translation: CASSQAGGTEAFF.

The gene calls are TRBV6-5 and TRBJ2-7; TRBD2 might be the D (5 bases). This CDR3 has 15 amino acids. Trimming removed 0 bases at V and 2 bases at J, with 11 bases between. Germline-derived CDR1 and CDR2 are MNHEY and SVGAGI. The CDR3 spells CASSYSLSGPYEQYF. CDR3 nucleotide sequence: TGTGCCAGCAGTTACTCACTAAGCGGTCCCTACGAGCAGTACTTC.

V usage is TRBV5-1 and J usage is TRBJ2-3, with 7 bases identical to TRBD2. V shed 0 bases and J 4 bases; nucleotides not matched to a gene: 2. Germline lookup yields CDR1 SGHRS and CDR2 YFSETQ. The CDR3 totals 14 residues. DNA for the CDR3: TGCGCCAGCAGCTTGGCGACTAGCTCAGATACGCAGTATTTT. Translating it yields CASSLATSSDTQYF.

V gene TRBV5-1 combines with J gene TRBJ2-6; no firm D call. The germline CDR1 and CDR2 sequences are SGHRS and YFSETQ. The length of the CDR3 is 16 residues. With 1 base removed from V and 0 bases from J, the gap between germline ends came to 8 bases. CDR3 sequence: CASSLYAYSGANVLTF. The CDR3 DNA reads TGCGCCAGCAGCTTGTATGCCTACTCTGGGGCCAACGTCCTGACTTTC.

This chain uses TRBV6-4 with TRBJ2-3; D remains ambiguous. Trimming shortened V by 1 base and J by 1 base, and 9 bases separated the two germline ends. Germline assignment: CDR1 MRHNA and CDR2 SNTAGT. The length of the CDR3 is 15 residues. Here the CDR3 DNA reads TGTGCCAGCAGTGACTTTCTCGCGGGCACAGATACGCAGTATTTT. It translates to CASSDFLAGTDTQYF.

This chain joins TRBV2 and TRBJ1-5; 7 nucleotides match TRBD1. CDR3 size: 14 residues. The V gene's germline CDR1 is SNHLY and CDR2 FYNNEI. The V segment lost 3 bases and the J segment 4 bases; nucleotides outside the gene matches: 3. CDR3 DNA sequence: TGTGCCAGCAGTGACATGGGACAGAATCAGCCCCAGCATTTT. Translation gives CASSDMGQNQPQHF.

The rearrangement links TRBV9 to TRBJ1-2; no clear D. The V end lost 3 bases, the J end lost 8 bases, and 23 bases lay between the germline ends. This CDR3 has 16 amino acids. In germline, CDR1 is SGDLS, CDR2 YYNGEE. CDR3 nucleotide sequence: TGTGCCAGCAGCGGCCGGAGGAAGGCCCTCGGGCTAGGCTACACCTTC. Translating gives CASSGRRKALGLGYTF.

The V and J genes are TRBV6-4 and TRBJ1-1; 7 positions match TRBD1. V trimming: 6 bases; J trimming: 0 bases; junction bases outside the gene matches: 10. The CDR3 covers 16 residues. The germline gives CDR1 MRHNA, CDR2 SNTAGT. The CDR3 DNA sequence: TGTGCCAGCAGCAAAAAGGGACAGTTCTTGAACACTGAAGCTTTCTTT. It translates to CASSKKGQFLNTEAFF.